What follows are 8 T cell receptor beta chains derived from one specimen sequenced in a study of blood T cells in healthy people across ages. A sample-barcoded 5' primer and a J-beta primer mix were used in a second PCR of roughly 7 to 11 cycles. Using its own MiXCR run on the 5' RACE reads, TCRdb lists one record per CDR3 protein. Of over a million distinct CDR3 sequences listed, 35% to 45% are singletons. Sequenced: blood. The receptors originated from a young woman in good health.

The CDR3: CASSEPGLAELNEQYF. In DNA, the CDR3 is TGCGCCAGCAGTGAGCCGGGACTAGCGGAACTCAATGAGCAGTACTTC. V and J are TRBV10-2 and TRBJ2-4, with 11 bases lining up with TRBD2. CDR3 length equals 16 residues. Germline CDR1 is WSHSY and CDR2 is SAAADI. V was pared by 2 bases and J by 13 bases, with 13 bases of the junction left unmatched.

This chain uses TRBV15 with TRBJ2-1, with a tentative D call TRBD2 (5 bases). The CDR3 covers 14 residues. From germline, CDR1 is LNHNV and CDR2 YYDKDF (reference sequence). Trimming shortened V by 2 bases and J by 4 bases, and 9 bases separated the two germline ends. CDR3 sequence: CATSRKTGYNEQFF. CDR3 sequence (DNA): TGTGCCACCAGCAGAAAGACGGGGTACAATGAGCAGTTCTTC.

This sequence joins TRBV4-2 and TRBJ1-6; D uncertain. The length of the CDR3 is 15 residues. The germline CDR1 and CDR2 sequences are LGHNA and YNFKEQ. V gave up 0 bases and J gave up 5 bases, with 8 bases separating them. The CDR3 bases are TGTGCCAGCAGCCAAGAGAGGCAAGATAATTCACCCCTCCACTTT. This translates into CASSQERQDNSPLHF.

J is TRBJ2-3 and V is TRBV28; D might be TRBD2 (5 bases). The CDR3 loop spans 17 amino acids. Germline lookup yields CDR1 MDHEN and CDR2 SYDVKM. Trimming pared 3 bases from V and 0 bases from J, leaving 16 bases between. CDR3 nucleotide sequence: TGTGCCAGCAGTTTCGGGGTCAGAACCACTAGCACAGATACGCAGTATTTT. This encodes CASSFGVRTTSTDTQYF. Full variable domain (missing parts from reference TRBV28 and TRBJ2-3): DVKVTQSSRYLVKRTGEKVFLECVQDMDHENMFWYRQDPGLGLRLIYFSYDVKMKEKGDIPEGYSVSREKKERFSLILESASTNQTSMYLCASSFGVRTTSTDTQYFGPGTRLTVL.

This clonotype was seen only a few times. Here the CDR3 DNA reads TGTGCCAGCAGCCCCTTCCGGACTTCTCGGAACGAGCAGTACTTC. Its translation: CASSPFRTSRNEQYF. V gene TRBV11-2 combines with J gene TRBJ2-7; possibly TRBD2 for D (5 bases). CDR1 and CDR2 from the germline V gene are SGHAT and FQNNGV. The V end lost 5 bases, the J end lost 5 bases, and 19 bases lay between the germline ends. CDR3 size: 15 residues. The entire variable domain, with the rest obtained from reference TRBV11-2 and TRBJ2-7, is as follows: EAGVAQSPRYKIIEKRQSVAFWCNPISGHATLYWYQQILGQGPKLLIQFQNNGVVDDSQLPKDRFSAERLKGVDSTLKIQPAKLEDSAVYLCASSPFRTSRNEQYFGPGTRLTVT.

The chain joins TRBV7-2 to TRBJ1-6, with D tentatively TRBD1 (5 bases). The CDR3 spans 16 residues. V was shortened by 0 bases and J by 7 bases, with 13 bases between the two germline ends. Germline loops: CDR1 SGHTA, CDR2 FQGNSA. DNA of the CDR3: TGTGCCAGCAGCTTAGCGCCTAGACAGACGAATTCACCCCTCCACTTT. Translation gives CASSLAPRQTNSPLHF.

The V and J genes are TRBV15 and TRBJ2-1; D gene unclear. Matching the DNA end better, TRBJ2-7 makes the J call doubtful. Germline V gene data show CDR1 as LNHNV and CDR2 as YYDKDF (reference sequence). CDR3 length: 15 residues. As DNA, the CDR3 is TGTGCCACCAGCCCCCGGAGCCGGTCCTACAATGAGCAGTACTTC. Encoded protein: CATSPRSRSYNEQYF.

This chain links TRBV6-5 with TRBJ1-4; D ambiguous. The germline V gene has CDR1 MNHEY and CDR2 SVGAGI. V was clipped by 8 bases and J by 6 bases, with 16 bases between them. CDR3 length equals 14 residues. The DNA for the CDR3 is TGTGCCAGCGGGATAGTACAATGGGATGAAAAACTGTTTTTT. Protein sequence: CASGIVQWDEKLFF.